This TCR beta chain derives from a study of blood T cell repertoires in COVID-19. As for the study in general: There were acute and convalescent COVID-19 samples, and they came from the United States, Italy and Spain. PBMCs, B-cell-depleted T cells, or T cells were the source of the cDNA or gDNA that made up the material.

This clone was detected only once. Per the authors' pipeline: Amplified reference gene primers provided the basis for estimating nucleated cell counts. Produced via immunoSEQ multiplex PCR; TCRdb's table is partial and in-frame only. Clone size and V and J calls were adopted from that table, with D and trimming inferred from the DNA. The repertoire holds about 190,000 clones, with 86% as singletons. The sequencing input was peripheral blood. The source is a woman aged 25 to 45 with active or convalescent COVID-19.

The CDR3 is CAITGTGGNTIYF. CDR3 bases: TGTGCCATAACCGGGACAGGTGGAAACACCATATATTTT. The chain employs TRBV10-3 and TRBJ1-3, with TRBD1 identical over 8 bases. CDR3 length: 13 amino acids. V lost 9 bases, J lost 3 bases, and 4 bases stayed unmatched. CDR1 ENHRY and CDR2 SYGVKD come from the germline V gene.